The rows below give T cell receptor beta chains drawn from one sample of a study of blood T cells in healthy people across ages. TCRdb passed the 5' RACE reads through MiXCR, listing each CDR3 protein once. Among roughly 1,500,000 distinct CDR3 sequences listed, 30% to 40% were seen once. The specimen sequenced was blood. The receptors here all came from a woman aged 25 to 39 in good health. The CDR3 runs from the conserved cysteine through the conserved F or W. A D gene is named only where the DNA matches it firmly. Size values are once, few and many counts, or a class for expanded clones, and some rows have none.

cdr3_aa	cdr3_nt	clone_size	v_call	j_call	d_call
CSGSVGSRYYEQYF	TGCAGCGGTAGTGTGGGATCGCGTTACTACGAGCAGTACTTC	NA	TRBV20-1	TRBJ2-7	NA
CASSQDPTGYERFF	TGCGCCAGCAGCCAAGACCCTACAGGGTACGAACGGTTTTTT	few	TRBV4-1	TRBJ1-4	NA
CASSQGSQSGYTF	TGTGCCAGCAGCCAAGGGTCGCAATCTGGCTACACCTTC	NA	TRBV3-1	TRBJ1-2	NA
CASSLTGFAQYF	TGTGCCAGCAGCTTGACGGGGTTCGCCCAGTACTTC	NA	TRBV5-6	TRBJ2-5	NA
CASSLPGLADEQYF	TGTGCCAGCAGCCTTCCGGGACTAGCGGACGAGCAGTACTTC	NA	TRBV7-9	TRBJ2-7	TRBD2
CASSSSAYSNQPQHF	TGTGCCAGCAGTTCCTCGGCGTATAGCAATCAGCCCCAGCATTTT	NA	TRBV12-3/TRBV12-4	TRBJ1-5	NA
CSGGVDLYNEQFF	TGCAGTGGTGGGGTCGACCTATACAATGAGCAGTTCTTC	NA	TRBV20-1	TRBJ2-1	NA
CASSGLAGGRVYNEQFF	TGTGCCAGCAGCGGTCTAGCGGGGGGCCGAGTTTACAATGAGCAGTTCTTC	few	TRBV9	TRBJ2-1	TRBD2
CASSLKPRGSLYEQYF	TGTGCCAGCAGCTTGAAGCCCCGGGGAAGCTTGTACGAGCAGTACTTC	NA	TRBV5-6	TRBJ2-7	NA
CASSSSTRTYNEQFF	TGTGCCAGCAGCTCGTCGACTCGAACCTACAATGAGCAGTTCTTC	NA	TRBV7-9	TRBJ2-1	NA
CASSGTTSGGQETQYF	TGTGCCAGCAGCGGAACGACTAGCGGGGGCCAAGAGACCCAGTACTTC	few	TRBV9	TRBJ2-5	TRBD2
CASSPLGTVDEKLFF	TGTGCCAGCAGCCCTCTGGGGACGGTTGATGAAAAACTGTTTTTT	NA	TRBV5-5	TRBJ1-4	NA
CASFGTTRNYEQYF	TGTGCCAGCTTTGGGACTACCCGCAACTACGAGCAGTACTTC	NA	TRBV6-1	TRBJ2-7	TRBD2
CASSPGTSGTDTQYF	TGTGCCAGCAGCCCCGGGACTAGCGGCACAGATACGCAGTATTTT	many	TRBV7-6	TRBJ2-3	TRBD2
CAIKGDQSSPLHF	TGTGCCATCAAGGGGGACCAGAGCTCACCCCTCCACTTT	few	TRBV10-3	TRBJ1-6	NA
CSARSGLDEQYF	TGCAGTGCTAGATCAGGGCTCGACGAGCAGTACTTC	NA	TRBV20-1	TRBJ2-7	NA
CASSWGQGKTEAFF	TGCGCCAGCAGCTGGGGACAGGGGAAGACTGAAGCTTTCTTT	NA	TRBV5-1	TRBJ1-1	TRBD1
CASSRGARLNTEAFF	TGTGCCAGCAGTAGGGGGGCGAGGCTGAACACTGAAGCTTTCTTT	once	TRBV6-1	TRBJ1-1	NA
CSARGGGRLDQHF	TGCAGTGCTAGGGGGGGGGGCCGGCTAGATCAGCATTTT	many	TRBV20-1	TRBJ1-5	NA
CSAGDFRSGDTIYF	TGCAGTGCTGGCGACTTTCGCTCTGGAGACACCATATATTTT	NA	TRBV20-1	TRBJ1-3	NA
CASSSRDRGLETQYF	TGTGCCAGCAGCTCCCGGGACAGGGGGCTGGAGACCCAGTACTTC	few	TRBV7-9	TRBJ2-5	TRBD1
CALTLHYGYTF	TGTGCCTTAACTTTACACTATGGCTACACCTTC	few	TRBV30	TRBJ1-2	NA
CASSSVRVGGTDTQYF	TGTGCCAGCAGTTCGGTCAGGGTTGGAGGCACAGATACGCAGTATTTT	NA	TRBV28	TRBJ2-3	NA
CATSGESGSVYNEQFF	TGTGCCACCAGTGGGGAGAGCGGGAGTGTCTACAATGAGCAGTTCTTC	NA	TRBV24-1	TRBJ2-1	TRBD2
CSVVSRDIHGYTF	TGCAGCGTTGTGTCACGGGACATACATGGCTACACCTTC	NA	TRBV29-1	TRBJ1-2	NA
CASSLSRLAGANEQFF	TGTGCCAGCAGTTTATCTCGCCTAGCGGGGGCCAATGAGCAGTTCTTC	NA	TRBV27	TRBJ2-1	TRBD2
CASSPATNTGELFF	TGTGCCAGCTCGCCAGCTACGAACACCGGGGAGCTGTTTTTT	NA	TRBV27	TRBJ2-2	NA
CATGSSYEQYF	TGTGCCACTGGGTCCTCCTACGAGCAGTACTTC	many	TRBV28	TRBJ2-7	NA
CASSFDPGLGNEQFF	TGCGCCAGCAGCTTTGATCCTGGGCTCGGCAATGAGCAGTTCTTC	NA	TRBV5-1	TRBJ2-1	NA